The TCR beta chain under discussion was sequenced for a study of shared clonotypes between healthy human individuals. Whole-study results and caveats: Rarefaction exposed incomplete sorted-subset sequencing despite large depth. Sampling included only blood; tissue repertoires likely differ.

This clone has just one count. Its antigen remains unidentified. Libraries were prepared by immunoSEQ multiplex PCR; TCRdb keeps only in-frame clonotypes and omits some of them. The data show over a million clones, around 95% seen once. The germline CDR1 and CDR2 sequences are SGHNT and YYREEE (reference sequence). CDR3 length equals 14 residues. V lost 4 bases to trimming and J lost 5 bases; unmatched junction nucleotides: 8. The sequenced sample consisted of naive CD4+ T cells sorted from blood. Subset given: CD45RA+ positively selected. The receptor was isolated from a man aged 30 to 39 in good health. J is TRBJ2-5 and V is TRBV5-4; 7 nucleotides align to TRBD2. The CDR3 loop reads CASSREAWAETQYF. CDR3 nucleotides: TGTGCCAGCAGCCGGGAGGCTTGGGCTGAGACCCAGTACTTC. Based on the CDR3 plus reference TRBV5-4 and TRBJ2-5, the full variable domain is ETGVTQSPTHLIKTRGQQVTLRCSSQSGHNTVSWYQQALGQGPQFIFQYYREEENGRGNFPPRFSGLQFPNYSSELNVNALELDDSALYLCASSREAWAETQYFGPGTRLLVL.